This T cell receptor (beta chain) was recovered during a study of OX40 agonist ivuxolimab in advanced cancers. Study at large: The study treated patients with ivuxolimab, an agonistic anti-OX40 (CD134) antibody.

With 4 bases removed from V and 2 bases from J, the gap between germline ends came to 13 bases. The CDR3 runs to 14 residues. Per germline, CDR1 SGHDT and CDR2 YYEEEE. The data were produced by immunoSEQ multiplex PCR, yet TCRdb's version contains in-frame clones alone and is incomplete. The table includes approximately 70,000 clones, 82% detected once. The J gene is TRBJ2-7, the V gene TRBV5-6; TRBD2 might be the D (5 bases). The sample here was CD4+ or CD8+ T cells sorted from blood, taken in a trial of the OX40 agonist ivuxolimab. The origin of this receptor is an adult with an advanced solid tumor such as melanoma, head and neck, liver or kidney cancer. The CDR3 reads CASSPKVGAYEQYV. The CDR3 DNA reads as TGTGCCAGCAGCCCTAAGGTCGGGGCCTACGAGCAGTACGTC.